This T cell receptor (beta chain) originates from a study of CXCR3-negative and CXCR3-positive naive CD8 T cells. In the case of this clonotype: No antigen is known for it.

Study findings and constraints: Comparably high diversity marked both naive subsets, whereas memory CD8+ cells had much lower diversity.

CD45RO-CCR7+CD27+CD95- was the phenotype of naive CD8+ T cells. The libraries of TRB cDNA were constructed through 5' RACE using UMI labels. After re-calling the 5' RACE reads, TCRdb lists one entry per CDR3 protein, DNA absent. Seen in this sample are 100,000 to 150,000 distinct CDR3 sequences; the ten most common clones hold under 0.5%. This TCR was sampled from a human donor in good health. Some clones in this sample may be carry-over from other donors' samples. The sample consisted of naive CXCR3- CD8+ T cells from blood. Subset in this sample: CD45RO-CCR7+CD27+CD95- naive CD8+ T cells lacking CXCR3 (TNR3-).

The CDR3 sequence is CASSPLSYSMNTEAFF. The chain links TRBV14 to TRBJ1-1. Per the germline V gene, CDR1 is SGHDN and CDR2 is FVKESK. The CDR3 extends over 16 amino acids.